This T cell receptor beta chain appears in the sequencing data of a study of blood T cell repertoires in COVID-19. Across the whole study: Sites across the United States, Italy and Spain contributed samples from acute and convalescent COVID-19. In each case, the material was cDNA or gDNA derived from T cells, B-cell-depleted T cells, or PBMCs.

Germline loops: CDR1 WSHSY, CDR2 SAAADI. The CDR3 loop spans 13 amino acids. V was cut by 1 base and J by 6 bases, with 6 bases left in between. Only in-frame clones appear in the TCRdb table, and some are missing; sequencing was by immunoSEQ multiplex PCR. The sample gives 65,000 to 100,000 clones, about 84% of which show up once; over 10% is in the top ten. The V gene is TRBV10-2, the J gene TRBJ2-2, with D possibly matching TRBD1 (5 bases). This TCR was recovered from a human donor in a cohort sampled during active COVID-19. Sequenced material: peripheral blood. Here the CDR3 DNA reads TGCGCCAGCAGTGAGTGGGGCCCCGGGGAGCTGTTTTTT. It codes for CASSEWGPGELFF.